A single sample gave rise to the 28 T cell receptor beta chains below, sequenced in a study of cytomegalovirus exposure and HLA in healthy donors. The study ran its PCR with 60 Vbeta and 13 Jbeta primers. Sequencing used immunoSEQ multiplex PCR; TCRdb keeps in-frame clones, though not all of them. The sample consists of fewer than 350,000 clones, roughly 90% of them appearing once. Sequenced sample: PBMCs. These receptors were obtained from a woman aged 18-29 years in good health and CMV-seronegative.

This chain uses TRBV18 with TRBJ2-5; D unclear. CDR3 length: 14 residues. Per germline, CDR1 KGHSH and CDR2 LQKENI. V was pared by 3 bases and J by 1 base, with 9 bases between. Written as DNA, the CDR3 is TGTGCCAGCTCACCGGCTAGATCCCAAGAGACCCAGTACTTC. This translates into CASSPARSQETQYF. Full variable domain (missing parts from reference TRBV18 and TRBJ2-5): NAGVMQNPRHLVRRRGQEARLRCSPMKGHSHVYWYRQLPEEGLKFMVYLQKENIIDESGMPKERFSAEFPKEGPSILRIQQVVRGDSAAYFCASSPARSQETQYFGPGTRLLVL.

This chain links TRBV7-6 with TRBJ1-1; 8 positions agree with TRBD1. The CDR3 covers 13 residues. The germline CDR1 and CDR2 sequences are SGHVS and FNYEAQ. J was trimmed by 9 bases and V by 5 bases; bases with no gene match: 8. The CDR3 nucleotides read TGTGCCAGCAGCCAAATACACAGGGGGAAAGCTTTCTTT. Protein sequence: CASSQIHRGKAFF. The full variable domain, its missing parts supplied by reference TRBV7-6 and TRBJ1-1, is GAGVSQSPRYKVTKRGQDVALRCDPISGHVSLYWYRQALGQGPEFLTYFNYEAQQDKSGLPNDRFSAERPEGSISTLTIQRTEQRDSAMYRCASSQIHRGKAFFGQGTRLTVV.

This clone turned up a few times. The chain links TRBV25-1 to TRBJ2-5; TRBD2 might be the D (5 bases). This CDR3 is built from 12 residues. The germline CDR1 and CDR2 sequences are MGHDK and SYGVNS. Between the trimmed V and J ends, which lost 6 bases and 3 bases, there was a span of 8 bases. The CDR3 nucleotides read TGTGCCAGCAGGAGCGGAGAAGAGACCCAGTACTTC. Its protein product is CASRSGEETQYF.

V usage is TRBV11-2 and J usage is TRBJ2-7; D may be TRBD2 (6 bases). Trimming removed 3 bases from V and 2 bases from J, with 11 bases in between. Per the germline V gene, CDR1 is SGHAT and CDR2 is FQNNGV. The CDR3 loop spans 14 amino acids. Here the CDR3 reads CASSLRGGAYEQYF. The CDR3 coding sequence is TGTGCCAGCAGCTTGAGGGGCGGGGCCTACGAGCAGTACTTC.

The rearrangement links TRBV9 to TRBJ1-1; tentatively, D is TRBD1 (6 bases). The germline V gene encodes CDR1 SGDLS and CDR2 YYNGEE. Deletions cut 4 bases from V and 1 base from J, with 11 bases between. The CDR3 is made up of 14 amino acids. For the CDR3, the DNA is TGTGCCAGCAGCTACAGGACAGAGAACACTGAAGCTTTCTTT. Its protein product is CASSYRTENTEAFF.

The chain has TRBV19 and TRBJ1-5, with 9 bases lining up with TRBD1. Germline V gives CDR1 LNHDA, CDR2 SQIVND (reference sequence). CDR3 length: 13 amino acids. V trimming: 3 bases; J trimming: 7 bases; junction bases outside the gene matches: 1. The CDR3 nucleotides read TGTGCCAGTAGTATGGACAGGGGACAGCCCCAGCATTTT. Encoded protein: CASSMDRGQPQHF.

The V and J genes are TRBV28 and TRBJ1-1, with 7 positions matching TRBD1. J was trimmed by 1 base and V by 6 bases; bases with no gene match: 5. The germline gives CDR1 MDHEN, CDR2 SYDVKM. This CDR3 is built from 14 residues. This CDR3 reads CASSQDRSNTEAFF. The CDR3 DNA sequence: TGTGCCAGCAGCCAGGACAGGTCGAACACTGAAGCTTTCTTT.

This chain joins TRBV30 and TRBJ2-7, with D maybe TRBD2 (5 bases). The ends were cut back, 0 bases at V and 3 bases at J, with 15 bases in the middle. CDR1 GTSNPN and CDR2 SVGIG come from the germline V gene (reference sequence). CDR3 length equals 15 residues. The CDR3 sequence: CAWSVLIRGFYEQYF. The CDR3, as DNA: TGTGCCTGGAGTGTACTTATTCGAGGGTTCTACGAGCAGTACTTC.

As concerns this clone: An end of the junction differs from the germline gene, which may be a read error. This chain connects TRBV19 to TRBJ2-3, with D uncertain. The CDR3 has 13 residues. Germline V CDR1 and CDR2: LNHDA, SQIVND (reference sequence). The CDR3 is CASRIDVSDTQYF. For the CDR3, the DNA is TGTGCCAGTAGGATAGATGTCTCAGATACGCAGTATTTT.

The CDR3 protein is CASSPLAGVTDTQYF. Here the CDR3 DNA reads TGTGCCAGCAGTCCCTTAGCGGGGGTAACAGATACGCAGTATTTT. The chain has TRBV7-9 and TRBJ2-3; TRBD2 matches at 9 bases. The V and J ends lost 6 bases and 3 bases, in that order; junction bases with no gene match: 7. The V gene's germline CDR1 is SEHNR and CDR2 FQNEAQ (reference sequence). The CDR3 loop spans 15 amino acids.

V gene TRBV6-1 combines with J gene TRBJ2-1; a possible D gene is TRBD2 (7 bases). The length of the CDR3 is 15 residues. Germline V CDR1 and CDR2: MNHNS, SASEGT. Trimming stripped 5 bases from V and 2 bases from J, with 13 bases between. The CDR3 DNA sequence: TGTGCCAGCAGTCCGGGGGGCGGGGCCTACAATGAGCAGTTCTTC. It encodes CASSPGGGAYNEQFF.

As DNA, the CDR3 is TGTGCCAGCAGCTCACCCCGTAACGGGGGGGCCTCCTACAATGAGCAGTTCTTC. Its translation is CASSSPRNGGASYNEQFF. V usage is TRBV11-2 and J usage is TRBJ2-1, with 8 bases matching TRBD2. The CDR3 sequence is 18 residues long. The germline V gene encodes CDR1 SGHAT and CDR2 FQNNGV. V lost 4 bases to trimming and J lost 0 bases; unmatched junction nucleotides: 11.

This clone was detected only a few times. The gene calls are TRBV6-5 and TRBJ2-7; TRBD2 agrees at 8 bases. Germline CDR1 is MNHEY and CDR2 is SVGAGI. V was pared by 2 bases and J by 1 base, with 4 bases of the junction left unmatched. This CDR3 is built from 15 residues. The CDR3 protein is CASSYQREPSYEQYF. In nucleotides, the CDR3 is TGTGCCAGCAGTTACCAGCGGGAGCCGTCCTACGAGCAGTACTTC.

The chain joins TRBV13 to TRBJ2-7; TRBD2 agrees at 10 bases. The V and J ends lost 5 bases and 3 bases, in that order; junction bases with no gene match: 7. The CDR3 has 15 residues. Germline values: CDR1 PRHDT, CDR2 FYEKMQ (reference sequence). The DNA for the CDR3 is TGTGCCAGCAGCCTCAGCGGGGGGGCAAACTACGAGCAGTACTTC. Its protein is CASSLSGGANYEQYF.

A single count supports this clone. The chain links TRBV9 to TRBJ2-4; tentatively, D is TRBD2 (5 bases). This CDR3 is built from 15 residues. The ends were cut back, 5 bases at V and 1 base at J, with 13 bases in the middle. The germline gives CDR1 SGDLS, CDR2 YYNGEE. Here the CDR3 DNA reads TGTGCCAGCAGTGCTTCCGGGGAGGCCAAAAACATTCAGTACTTC. It translates to CASSASGEAKNIQYF.

The chain has TRBV6-5 and TRBJ1-4; possible D gene TRBD1, 6 bases. CDR3 length: 14 residues. Germline V gene sequence: CDR1 MNHEY, CDR2 SVGAGI. V shed 4 bases and J shed 1 base, with 7 bases lying between them. The CDR3 DNA sequence: TGTGCCAGCAGTTGGGGGCTAACTAATGAAAAACTGTTTTTT. This codes for CASSWGLTNEKLFF.

This clone was seen once. Other DNA variants within this sample encode the same CDR3. This rearrangement joins TRBV5-1 to TRBJ2-5; 11 positions agree with TRBD2. The CDR3 loop spans 14 amino acids. With 5 bases clipped from V and 2 bases from J, the junction kept 2 bases outside the gene matches. Per germline, CDR1 SGHRS and CDR2 YFSETQ. The CDR3 DNA is TGCGCCAGCAGTTTAGCGGGGGGGCAAGAGACCCAGTACTTC. Translating gives CASSLAGGQETQYF.

This chain joins TRBV29-1 and TRBJ2-1; 7 nucleotides match TRBD2. Germline CDR1 SQVTM, CDR2 ANQGSEA. V trimming: 1 base; J trimming: 0 bases; junction bases outside the gene matches: 0. This CDR3 is 14 amino acids long. The CDR3 DNA reads as TGCAGCGTTGAAGGGACTAGCTCCTACAATGAGCAGTTCTTC. It is translated as CSVEGTSSYNEQFF.

This clone has only one observation. The rearrangement joins TRBV9 to TRBJ2-5; 7 bases fit TRBD2. V gave up 2 bases and J gave up 4 bases; unmatched junction bases: 8. This CDR3 spans 15 amino acids. Germline lookup yields CDR1 SGDLS and CDR2 YYNGEE. As DNA, the CDR3 is TGTGCCAGCAGCGTTTCGGGAGGAGCGTCAGAGACCCAGTACTTC. Encoded protein: CASSVSGGASETQYF.

The J gene is TRBJ2-1, the V gene TRBV4-2; 7 bases match TRBD2. Germline loops: CDR1 LGHNA, CDR2 YNFKEQ. V shed 2 bases, J shed 8 bases, and the junction held 12 bases outside the gene matches. The CDR3 extends over 16 amino acids. The CDR3 region is CASSQPRGDLGDEQFF. DNA of the CDR3: TGTGCCAGCAGCCAACCCCGGGGGGATTTGGGTGATGAGCAGTTCTTC.

The genes are TRBV6-5 and TRBJ2-1, with 9 bases that match TRBD2. Germline values: CDR1 MNHEY, CDR2 SVGAGI. The CDR3 is 13 amino acids. The V and J ends lost 5 bases and 10 bases, in that order; junction bases with no gene match: 6. The DNA of the CDR3 is TGTGCCAGCAGTAAGGGACTAGCAGGGGAGCAGTTCTTC. Its translation is CASSKGLAGEQFF.

V gene TRBV4-2 combines with J gene TRBJ1-1; possible D gene TRBD1, 6 bases. The V gene lost 4 bases and the J gene lost 9 bases, with 12 bases spanning the gap. The CDR3 runs to 12 residues. The germline V gene has CDR1 LGHNA and CDR2 YNFKEQ. The CDR3: CASSPIQGKAFF. CDR3 nucleotides: TGTGCCAGCAGCCCAATACAGGGAAAAGCTTTCTTT.

With regard to this clone: The germline gene is not matched at one end of the junction; a read error may be the cause. V usage is TRBV7-9 and J usage is TRBJ1-4; perhaps TRBD1 as D (5 bases). CDR1 is SEHNR, CDR2 FQNEAQ, per germline (reference sequence). This CDR3 is built from 14 residues. CDR3 amino acids: CSSNRAQVDEKLFF. DNA of the CDR3: TGTTCCAGCAACCGGGCACAGGTTGATGAAAAACTGTTTTTT.

The V and J genes are TRBV6-1 and TRBJ1-3, with 9 positions matching TRBD1. J lost 5 bases, V lost 3 bases, and 8 bases had no gene match. CDR3 size: 16 residues. Germline V lookup: CDR1 MNHNS, CDR2 SASEGT. CDR3 loop: CASSDQGQGLRNTIYF. The CDR3 DNA reads as TGTGCCAGCAGTGACCAGGGACAGGGCCTGAGAAACACCATATATTTT.

This clone turned up a few times. This chain connects TRBV2 to TRBJ1-2; tentatively, D is TRBD1 (5 bases). The V end lost 0 bases, the J end lost 8 bases, and 16 bases lay between the germline ends. This CDR3 has 15 amino acids. CDR1 is SNHLY, CDR2 FYNNEI, per germline. The CDR3 sequence: CASSEATTALWGYTF. In DNA, the CDR3 is TGTGCCAGCAGTGAAGCAACGACAGCTCTATGGGGCTACACCTTC.

The chain couples TRBV21-1 to TRBJ2-4; the table's D call, TRBD2, has no DNA check behind it. TRBV21-1 is given as a pseudogene. The CDR3 loop spans 16 amino acids. CDR3 protein: CASSTFPSPRKNIQYF. DNA of the CDR3: TGTGCCAGCAGCACCTTTCCATCTCCTAGGAAAAACATTCAGTACTTC.

Notes on this clone: At one end, the junction sequence differs from germline, possibly due to a read error. The sample has other DNA sequences that encode this CDR3 too. This chain uses TRBV18 with TRBJ1-6; 8 bases are a match to TRBD1. The CDR3 extends over 16 amino acids. Germline V gives CDR1 KGHSH, CDR2 LQKENI. The CDR3 DNA follows: TGTGCCAGCTCACTAAGCCAGGGGGCCTATAATTCCCCCCTCCACTTT. Amino acids: CASSLSQGAYNSPLHF.

The V gene is TRBV5-4, the J gene TRBJ2-5; 9 bases are shared with TRBD1. The CDR3 extends over 15 amino acids. The junction had 8 bases not matched to a gene; V was cut back by 4 bases and J by 4 bases. The germline CDR1 and CDR2 sequences are SGHNT and YYREEE (reference sequence). CDR3 nucleotides: TGTGCCAGCAGCCCCGCCGGGACAGGGCTAGAGACCCAGTACTTC. Translation gives CASSPAGTGLETQYF.